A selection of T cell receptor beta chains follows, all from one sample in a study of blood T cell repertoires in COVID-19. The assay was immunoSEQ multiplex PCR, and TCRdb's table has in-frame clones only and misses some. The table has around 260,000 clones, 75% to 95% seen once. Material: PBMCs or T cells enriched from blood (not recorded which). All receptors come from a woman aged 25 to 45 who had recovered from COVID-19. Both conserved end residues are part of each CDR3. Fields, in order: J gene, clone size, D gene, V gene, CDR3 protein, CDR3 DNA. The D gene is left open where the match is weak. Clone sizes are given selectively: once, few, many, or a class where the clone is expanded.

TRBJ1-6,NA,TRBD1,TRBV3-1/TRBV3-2,CASREQGAHNSPLHF,TGTGCCAGCAGAGAACAGGGGGCGCATAATTCACCCCTCCACTTT
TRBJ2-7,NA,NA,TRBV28,CASSFSQGGFYEQYF,TGTGCCAGCAGTTTTAGCCAAGGGGGTTTTTACGAGCAGTACTTC
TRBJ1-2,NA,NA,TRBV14,CASSSYGGGYGYTF,TGTGCCAGCAGCTCCTATGGGGGGGGCTATGGCTACACCTTC
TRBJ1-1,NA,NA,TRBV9,CASGGGGNTEAFF,TGTGCCAGCGGTGGTGGCGGGAACACTGAAGCTTTCTTT
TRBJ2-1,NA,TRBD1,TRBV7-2,CASSLASGTGRYNEQFF,TGTGCCAGCAGCTTAGCTTCCGGGACAGGGAGATACAATGAGCAGTTCTTC
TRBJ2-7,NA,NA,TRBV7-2,CASSQLNIRERFQYF,TGTGCCAGCAGCCAACTAAACATCCGGGAGCGCTTCCAGTACTTC
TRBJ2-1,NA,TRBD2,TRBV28,CASSLPASGGYNEQFF,TGTGCCAGCAGCCTTCCGGCCAGCGGGGGCTACAATGAGCAGTTCTTC
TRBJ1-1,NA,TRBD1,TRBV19,CASSITGGVTEAFF,TGTGCCAGTAGTATTACAGGGGGCGTCACTGAAGCTTTCTTT
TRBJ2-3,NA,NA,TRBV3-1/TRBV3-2,CASTTDFLTDTQYF,TGTGCCAGCACCACGGACTTTCTCACAGATACGCAGTATTTT
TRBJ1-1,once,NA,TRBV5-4,CASSWERRGTEAFF,TGTGCCAGCAGCTGGGAAAGGAGGGGCACTGAAGCTTTCTTT
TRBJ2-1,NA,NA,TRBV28,CASSPWREDYNEQFF,TGTGCCAGCAGCCCGTGGCGGGAAGACTACAATGAGCAGTTCTTC
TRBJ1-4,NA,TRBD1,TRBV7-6,CASSPNRQGWEKLFF,TGTGCCAGCAGCCCAAATCGACAGGGTTGGGAAAAACTGTTTTTT
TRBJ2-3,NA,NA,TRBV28,CASSQTTDTQYF,TGTGCCAGCAGCCAGACAACAGATACGCAGTATTTT
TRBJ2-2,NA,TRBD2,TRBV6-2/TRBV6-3,CASSYASGRRTTGELFF,TGTGCCAGCAGTTACGCTAGCGGGAGACGAACCACCGGGGAGCTGTTTTTT
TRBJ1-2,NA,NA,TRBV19,CASSNWAYNHGYTF,TGTGCCAGTAGTAATTGGGCTTATAATCACGGCTACACCTTC
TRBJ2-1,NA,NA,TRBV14,CASSQEALLNYNEQFF,TGTGCCAGCAGCCAAGAAGCACTCTTAAACTACAATGAGCAGTTCTTC
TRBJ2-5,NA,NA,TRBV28,CASSLAGAETQYF,TGTGCCAGCAGTTTAGCGGGGGCTGAGACCCAGTACTTC
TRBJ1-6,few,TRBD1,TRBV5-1,CASSNADRANSPLHF,TGCGCCAGCAGCAACGCCGACAGGGCTAATTCACCCCTCCACTTT
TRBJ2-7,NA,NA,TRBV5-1,CASSYAGGEQYF,TGCGCCAGCAGCTACGCCGGGGGCGAGCAGTACTTC
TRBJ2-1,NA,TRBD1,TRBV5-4,CASSRDRAVGNEQFF,TGTGCCAGCAGCAGGGACAGGGCTGTGGGGAATGAGCAGTTCTTC
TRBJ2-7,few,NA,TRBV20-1,CSARSDYEQYF,TGCAGTGCACGGAGCGACTACGAGCAGTACTTC
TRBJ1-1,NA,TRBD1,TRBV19,CASSPTGLNTEAFF,TGTGCCAGTAGCCCGACAGGGCTAAACACTGAAGCTTTCTTT
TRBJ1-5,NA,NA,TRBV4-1,CASSHPKGEGNDQPQHF,TGCGCCAGCAGCCATCCCAAGGGCGAGGGCAATGATCAGCCCCAGCATTTT